A single T cell receptor (beta chain) is shown here with its context. Construction of the TCRbeta library involved unique molecular identifiers. TCRdb re-called the PCR reads through MiXCR, storing one row per CDR3 protein. The sample shows just under 550,000 distinct CDR3 sequences, roughly 18% of them seen only once. The data belong to a study of T-cell reconstitution after alpha-beta-depleted transplantation in children. The CDR3 loop spans 14 amino acids. Deletions cut 6 bases from V and 8 bases from J, with 14 bases between. CDR1 is ENHRY, CDR2 SYGVKD, per germline. Sequencing was performed on PBMCs from the stem cell graft donor, taken from the stem cell graft. The TCR originated in a human donor who donated a stem cell graft to a child with acute lymphoblastic leukemia. The rearrangement joins TRBV10-3 to TRBJ1-6, with D perhaps TRBD1 (6 bases). In DNA form, the CDR3 reads TGTGCCATCAGGGAAGGGGGAAGCTATTCACCCCTCCACTTT. This sequence encodes CAIREGGSYSPLHF.